Described below is a single T cell receptor beta chain sequence and its context. No count is recorded, though its frequency marks this clonotype as medium-sized (0.01 to 0.1%). Its antigen is currently not known. This sample was taken from a study of diagnostic markers for celiac disease (TCRdb year 2020). Its CDR3 holds 14 amino acids, cysteine through phenylalanine. No DNA is listed. CDR1 SNHLY and CDR2 FYNNEI were looked up in the germline V gene. Instrument on record: Illumina MiSeq. The reads, reprocessed by TCRdb, yield one row per CDR3 protein sequence and no DNA. The sample has about 780 distinct CDR3 sequences on record. The ten top clones hold almost 50% of the sample.

This receptor was identified in a human donor. This table probably holds off-target reads from a library built for another chain. The sequencing input was either unsorted cells or a sorted T cell fraction (not recorded which). The sequence is built from TRBV2 and TRBJ1-2. CDR3 loop: CASMNTAHNYGYTF.